The text below deals with one T cell receptor (beta chain). Its antigen is not identified. The data were obtained in a study of cytomegalovirus exposure and HLA in healthy donors. Study-level findings and limits: Earlier analysis found most TCR beta V segments productive about 87% or about 30% of the time. While the bulk of TCR sequences proved rare, some public TCRs turned up in many donors. It was taken for granted in presence/absence analyses that sequencing depth across donors was roughly uniform. On later analysis, the bulk of CMV-associated TCR beta chains appeared to be HLA-restricted.

Germline CDR1 and CDR2: GTSNPN and SVGIG (reference sequence). V shed 1 base and J shed 5 bases, with 11 bases lying between them. This CDR3 is 13 amino acids long. The PCR contained 60 Vbeta and 13 Jbeta primers. The table came from immunoSEQ multiplex PCR; TCRdb's copy has only in-frame clones and leaves some out. This table has about 150,000 clones, roughly 85% appearing once. The sequence came from a male donor in good health and CMV-seronegative. The chain is built from TRBV30 and TRBJ1-2, with no clear D. Source material: PBMCs. The CDR3 DNA sequence: TGTGCCTGGAGTGATTTTTTAATATATGGCTACACCTTC. The encoded protein is CAWSDFLIYGYTF.